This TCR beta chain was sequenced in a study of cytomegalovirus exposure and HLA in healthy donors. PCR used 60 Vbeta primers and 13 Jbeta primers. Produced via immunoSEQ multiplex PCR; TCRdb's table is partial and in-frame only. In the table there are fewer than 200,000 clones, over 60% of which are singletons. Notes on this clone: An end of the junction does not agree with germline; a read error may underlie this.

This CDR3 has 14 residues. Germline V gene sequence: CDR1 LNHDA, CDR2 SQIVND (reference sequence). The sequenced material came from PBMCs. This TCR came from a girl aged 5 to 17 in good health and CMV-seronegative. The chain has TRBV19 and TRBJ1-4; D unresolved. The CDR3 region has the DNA TGTGCCAGTAGTATAGGGGCAGCTAACGAAAAACTGTTTTTT. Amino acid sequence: CASSIGAANEKLFF.